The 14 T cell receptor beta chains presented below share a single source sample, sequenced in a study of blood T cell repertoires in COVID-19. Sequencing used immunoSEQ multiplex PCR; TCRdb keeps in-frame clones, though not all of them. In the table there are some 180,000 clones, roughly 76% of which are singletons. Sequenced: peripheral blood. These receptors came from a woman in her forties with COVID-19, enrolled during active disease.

CDR3 residues: CASTGGNGETQYF. The CDR3 DNA follows: TGTGCCAGTACTGGAGGTAATGGGGAGACCCAGTACTTC. The rearrangement links TRBV7-9 to TRBJ2-5; the D gene is possibly TRBD2 (5 bases). V lost 9 bases, J lost 5 bases, and 16 bases lay in between. The CDR3 has 13 residues. Germline-derived CDR1 and CDR2 are SEHNR and FQNEAQ (reference sequence).

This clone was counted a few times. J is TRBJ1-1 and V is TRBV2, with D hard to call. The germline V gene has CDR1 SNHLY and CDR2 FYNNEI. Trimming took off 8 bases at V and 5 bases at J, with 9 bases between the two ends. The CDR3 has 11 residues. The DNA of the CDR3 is TGTGCCAGCCTATCGGGGACTGAAGCTTTCTTT. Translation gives CASLSGTEAFF.

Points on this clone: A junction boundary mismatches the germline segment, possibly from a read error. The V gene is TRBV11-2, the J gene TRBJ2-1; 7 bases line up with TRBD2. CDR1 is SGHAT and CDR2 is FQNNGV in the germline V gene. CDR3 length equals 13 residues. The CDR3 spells CASSPRDYHEQFF. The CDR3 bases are TGTGCCAGCAGCCCACGGGACTACCATGAGCAGTTCTTC.

CDR3 DNA sequence: TGTGCCAGCAGTTTGCCTAGCGGGAGGGATGAGCAGTTCTTC. Its translation: CASSLPSGRDEQFF. The V gene is TRBV28, the J gene TRBJ2-1; TRBD2 agrees at 12 bases. V shed 3 bases, J shed 8 bases, and the junction held 2 bases outside the gene matches. The length of the CDR3 is 14 residues. Germline V gene sequence: CDR1 MDHEN, CDR2 SYDVKM.

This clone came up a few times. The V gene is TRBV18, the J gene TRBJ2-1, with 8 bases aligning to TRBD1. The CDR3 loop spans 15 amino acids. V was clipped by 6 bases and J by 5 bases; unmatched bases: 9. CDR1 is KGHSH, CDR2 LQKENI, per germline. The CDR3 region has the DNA TGTGCCAGCTCTACAGGGGGGTGGGACCACAATGAGCAGTTCTTC. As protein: CASSTGGWDHNEQFF.

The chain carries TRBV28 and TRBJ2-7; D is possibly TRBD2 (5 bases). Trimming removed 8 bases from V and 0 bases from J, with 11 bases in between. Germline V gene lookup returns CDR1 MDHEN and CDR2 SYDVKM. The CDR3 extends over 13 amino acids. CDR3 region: CASRGASSYEQYV. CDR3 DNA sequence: TGTGCCAGCCGGGGAGCGTCCTCCTACGAGCAGTACGTC.

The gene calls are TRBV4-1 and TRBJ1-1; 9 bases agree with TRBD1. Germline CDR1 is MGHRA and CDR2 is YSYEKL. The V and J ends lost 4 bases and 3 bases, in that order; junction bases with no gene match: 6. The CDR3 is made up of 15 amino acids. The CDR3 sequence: CASSLGQGQYTEAFF. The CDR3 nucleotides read TGCGCCAGCAGCCTGGGACAGGGCCAGTACACTGAAGCTTTCTTT.

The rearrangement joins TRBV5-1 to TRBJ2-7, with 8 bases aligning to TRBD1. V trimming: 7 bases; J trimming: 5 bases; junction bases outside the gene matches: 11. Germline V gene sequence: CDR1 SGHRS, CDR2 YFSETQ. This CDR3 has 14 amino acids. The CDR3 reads CASRLQGALDEQYF. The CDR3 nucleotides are TGCGCCAGCCGGCTTCAGGGGGCCCTTGACGAGCAGTACTTC.

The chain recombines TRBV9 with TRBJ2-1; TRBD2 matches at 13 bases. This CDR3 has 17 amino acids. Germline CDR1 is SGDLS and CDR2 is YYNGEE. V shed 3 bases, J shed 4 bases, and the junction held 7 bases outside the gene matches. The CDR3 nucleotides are TGTGCCAGCAGCGCCCGTGGACTAGCGGGGGCGTACAATGAGCAGTTCTTC. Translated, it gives CASSARGLAGAYNEQFF.

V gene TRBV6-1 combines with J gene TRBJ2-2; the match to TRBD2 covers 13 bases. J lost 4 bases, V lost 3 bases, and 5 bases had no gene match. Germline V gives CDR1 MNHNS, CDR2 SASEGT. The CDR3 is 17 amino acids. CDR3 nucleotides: TGTGCCAGCAGTGATCCACTAGCGGGGGGGATCACCGGGGAGCTGTTTTTT. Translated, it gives CASSDPLAGGITGELFF.

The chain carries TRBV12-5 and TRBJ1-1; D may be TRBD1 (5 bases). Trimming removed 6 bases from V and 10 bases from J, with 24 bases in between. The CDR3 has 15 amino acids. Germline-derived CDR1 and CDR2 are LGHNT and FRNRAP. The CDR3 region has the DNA TGTGCTAGTGGAATTGCCCGGGACTCTCTTATAGGAGCTTTCTTT. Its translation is CASGIARDSLIGAFF.

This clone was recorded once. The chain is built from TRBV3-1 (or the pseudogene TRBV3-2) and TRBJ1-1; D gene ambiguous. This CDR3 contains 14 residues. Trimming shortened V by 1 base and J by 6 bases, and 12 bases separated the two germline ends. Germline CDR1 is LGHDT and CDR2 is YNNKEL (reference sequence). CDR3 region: CASSQGHTRSEAFF. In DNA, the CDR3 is TGTGCCAGCAGCCAAGGACATACGAGATCTGAAGCTTTCTTT.

The CDR3 DNA follows: TGTGCCAGCAGCTTCGACAGGGGCGAGCAGTACTTC. Its protein product is CASSFDRGEQYF. J is TRBJ2-7 and V is TRBV13, with TRBD1 identical over 8 bases. From germline, CDR1 is PRHDT and CDR2 FYEKMQ (reference sequence). The CDR3 totals 12 residues. V dropped 3 bases and J dropped 6; count of bases not matched to a gene: 1. The entire variable domain, with the rest obtained from reference TRBV13 and TRBJ2-7, is as follows: AAGVIQSPRHLIKEKRETATLKCYPIPRHDTVYWYQQGPGQDPQFLISFYEKMQSDKGSIPDRFSAQQFSDYHSELNMSSLELGDSALYFCASSFDRGEQYFGPGTRLTVT.

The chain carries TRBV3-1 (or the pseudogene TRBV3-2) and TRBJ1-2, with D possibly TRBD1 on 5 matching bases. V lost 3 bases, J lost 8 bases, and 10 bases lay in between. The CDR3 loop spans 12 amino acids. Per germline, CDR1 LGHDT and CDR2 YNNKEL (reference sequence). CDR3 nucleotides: TGTGCCAGCAGCCAGGAACGGGGGGGCTACACCTTC. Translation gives CASSQERGGYTF.